The rows below give T cell receptor beta chains drawn from one sample of a study of blood T cell repertoires in COVID-19. Only in-frame clones appear in the TCRdb table, and some are missing; sequencing was by immunoSEQ multiplex PCR. The sample has some 70,000 clones; 75% to 90% are singletons. Specimen: peripheral blood. The source is a man aged 45-60 years with COVID-19, enrolled during active disease. The CDR3 runs from the conserved cysteine through the conserved F or W. The D gene is left open where the match is weak. Clone size is given for some rows only: seen once, a few or many times, or a class if the clone is expanded.

J gene: TRBJ2-5; clone size: -; D gene: -; V gene: TRBV19; CDR3 protein: CASSIGQGGLMETQYF; CDR3 DNA: TGTGCCAGTAGTATAGGTCAGGGGGGCCTAATGGAGACCCAGTACTTC
J gene: TRBJ2-7; clone size: few; D gene: -; V gene: TRBV6-1; CDR3 protein: CASSEGGDSSYEQYF; CDR3 DNA: TGTGCCAGCAGTGAAGGTGGGGACTCTTCCTACGAGCAGTACTTC
J gene: TRBJ2-7; clone size: once; D gene: TRBD1; V gene: TRBV11-2; CDR3 protein: CASSLAGTGGTYEQYF; CDR3 DNA: TGTGCCAGCAGCTTAGCCGGGACAGGGGGTACCTACGAGCAGTACTTC
J gene: TRBJ2-7; clone size: once; D gene: -; V gene: TRBV29-1; CDR3 protein: CSANDNTYEQYF; CDR3 DNA: TGCAGCGCCAATGACAACACCTACGAGCAGTACTTC
J gene: TRBJ2-7; clone size: -; D gene: TRBD1; V gene: TRBV11-2; CDR3 protein: CASSLNRGAYEQYF; CDR3 DNA: TGTGCCAGCAGCTTAAACAGGGGCGCCTACGAGCAGTACTTC
J gene: TRBJ2-5; clone size: -; D gene: TRBD2; V gene: TRBV29-1; CDR3 protein: CSVTDQEREDWETQYF; CDR3 DNA: TGCAGCGTGACGGACCAGGAGCGGGAGGATTGGGAGACCCAGTACTTC
J gene: TRBJ2-2; clone size: few; D gene: -; V gene: TRBV9; CDR3 protein: CASSVGPSVKTGELFF; CDR3 DNA: TGTGCCAGCAGCGTAGGGCCTAGCGTAAAAACCGGGGAGCTGTTTTTT
J gene: TRBJ1-1; clone size: -; D gene: TRBD1; V gene: TRBV5-1; CDR3 protein: CASSPGQGLETRGKTEAFF; CDR3 DNA: TGCGCCAGCTCCCCGGGACAGGGTTTAGAGACTAGAGGAAAGACTGAAGCTTTCTTT
J gene: TRBJ2-1; clone size: -; D gene: TRBD2; V gene: TRBV20-1; CDR3 protein: CSAATSGRGFF; CDR3 DNA: TGCAGTGCAGCGACTAGCGGCCGGGGGTTCTTC
J gene: TRBJ2-2; clone size: medium-sized; D gene: TRBD1; V gene: TRBV24-1; CDR3 protein: CATRDRADTGELFF; CDR3 DNA: TGTGCCACCAGGGACAGGGCGGACACCGGGGAGCTGTTTTTT
J gene: TRBJ1-5; clone size: -; D gene: TRBD1; V gene: TRBV5-8; CDR3 protein: CASRDRVLHQPQHF; CDR3 DNA: TGTGCCAGCAGGGACAGGGTTCTGCATCAGCCCCAGCATTTT
J gene: TRBJ1-2; clone size: -; D gene: -; V gene: TRBV27; CDR3 protein: CASSPRGLEGYTF; CDR3 DNA: TGTGCCAGCAGTCCGCGCGGGCTGGAAGGCTACACCTTC
J gene: TRBJ1-2; clone size: -; D gene: TRBD1; V gene: TRBV30; CDR3 protein: CAGTGSNGYTF; CDR3 DNA: TGTGCCGGGACAGGGTCTAATGGCTACACCTTC
J gene: TRBJ1-3; clone size: -; D gene: -; V gene: TRBV9; CDR3 protein: CASSVGTTGNTIYF; CDR3 DNA: TGTGCCAGCAGCGTAGGAACAACTGGAAACACCATATATTTT
J gene: TRBJ1-1; clone size: -; D gene: TRBD1; V gene: TRBV27; CDR3 protein: CASSSGTGGSEAFF; CDR3 DNA: TGTGCCAGCAGTTCCGGGACAGGGGGCTCAGAAGCTTTCTTT
J gene: TRBJ1-5; clone size: -; D gene: -; V gene: TRBV10-3; CDR3 protein: CAIHSGVSNQPQHF; CDR3 DNA: TGTGCCATCCATTCAGGGGTTAGCAATCAGCCCCAGCATTTT
J gene: TRBJ2-3; clone size: few; D gene: TRBD2; V gene: TRBV7-9; CDR3 protein: CASRLAGLLGDTQYF; CDR3 DNA: TGTGCCAGCCGACTAGCGGGACTTCTGGGAGATACGCAGTATTTT
J gene: TRBJ1-6; clone size: -; D gene: TRBD1; V gene: TRBV6-5; CDR3 protein: CASKGQGLGNSPLHF; CDR3 DNA: TGTGCCAGCAAGGGACAGGGCTTGGGAAATTCACCCCTCCACTTT
J gene: TRBJ2-6; clone size: -; D gene: TRBD2; V gene: TRBV28; CDR3 protein: CASSFLGGGAGANVLTF; CDR3 DNA: TGTGCCAGCAGTTTCCTCGGGGGGGGTGCTGGGGCCAACGTCCTGACTTTC
J gene: TRBJ2-7; clone size: few; D gene: -; V gene: TRBV28; CDR3 protein: CASSPGGVGEQYF; CDR3 DNA: TGTGCCAGCAGCCCCGGAGGGGTCGGCGAGCAGTACTTC
J gene: TRBJ2-2; clone size: -; D gene: TRBD1; V gene: TRBV5-1; CDR3 protein: CASKRDREGRELFF; CDR3 DNA: TGCGCCAGCAAACGGGACAGGGAAGGCCGGGAGCTGTTTTTT
J gene: TRBJ1-1; clone size: -; D gene: TRBD1; V gene: TRBV13; CDR3 protein: CASSPTWTGSTLEAFF; CDR3 DNA: TGTGCCAGCAGCCCTACATGGACAGGGAGTACTCTTGAAGCTTTCTTT
J gene: TRBJ2-2; clone size: -; D gene: -; V gene: TRBV6-5; CDR3 protein: CASSYTWTAGELFF; CDR3 DNA: TGTGCCAGCAGTTACACCTGGACAGCCGGGGAGCTGTTTTTT
J gene: TRBJ1-1; clone size: -; D gene: TRBD1; V gene: TRBV5-1; CDR3 protein: CASSLAGQGAPPSAFF; CDR3 DNA: TGCGCCAGCAGCTTGGCGGGACAGGGGGCGCCGCCCTCTGCTTTCTTT
J gene: TRBJ2-1; clone size: -; D gene: TRBD2; V gene: TRBV29-1; CDR3 protein: CSVEELAGVWFF; CDR3 DNA: TGCAGTGTTGAAGAGCTAGCGGGAGTGTGGTTCTTC
J gene: TRBJ2-5; clone size: -; D gene: TRBD2; V gene: TRBV4-1; CDR3 protein: CASSQGLAGGDQETQYF; CDR3 DNA: TGCGCCAGCAGCCAAGGGCTAGCGGGAGGGGACCAAGAGACCCAGTACTTC
J gene: TRBJ1-2; clone size: -; D gene: TRBD1; V gene: TRBV5-1; CDR3 protein: CASSDRGWDGYTF; CDR3 DNA: TGCGCCAGCAGCGACAGGGGCTGGGATGGCTACACCTTC
J gene: TRBJ1-1; clone size: -; D gene: TRBD1; V gene: TRBV7-9; CDR3 protein: CASSFPGQGSTEAFF; CDR3 DNA: TGTGCCAGCAGCTTCCCCGGACAGGGGAGCACTGAAGCTTTCTTT
J gene: TRBJ1-6; clone size: -; D gene: -; V gene: TRBV25-1; CDR3 protein: CASSLRGDSPLHF; CDR3 DNA: TGTGCCAGCAGCCTCAGGGGTGATTCACCCCTCCACTTT
J gene: TRBJ2-3; clone size: -; D gene: -; V gene: TRBV11-3; CDR3 protein: CASSLQGSTDTQYF; CDR3 DNA: TGTGCCAGCAGCTTACAGGGGAGCACAGATACGCAGTATTTT
J gene: TRBJ1-6; clone size: -; D gene: -; V gene: TRBV5-1; CDR3 protein: CASSFPSENSPLHF; CDR3 DNA: TGCGCCAGCAGCTTCCCCAGCGAGAATTCACCCCTCCACTTT